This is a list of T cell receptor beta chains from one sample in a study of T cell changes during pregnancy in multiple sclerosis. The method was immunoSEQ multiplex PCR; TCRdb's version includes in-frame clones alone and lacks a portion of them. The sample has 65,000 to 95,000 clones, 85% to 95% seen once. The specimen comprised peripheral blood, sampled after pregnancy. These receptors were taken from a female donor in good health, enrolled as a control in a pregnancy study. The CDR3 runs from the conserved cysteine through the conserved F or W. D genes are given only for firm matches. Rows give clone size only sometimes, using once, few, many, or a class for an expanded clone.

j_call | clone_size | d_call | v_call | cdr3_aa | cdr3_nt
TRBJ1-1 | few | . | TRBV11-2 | CASSLDWGGVAAF | TGTGCCAGCAGCTTAGATTGGGGGGGTGTAGCCGCTTTT
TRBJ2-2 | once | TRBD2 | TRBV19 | CASSLGGRASGELFF | TGTGCCAGTAGTTTGGGCGGGAGGGCCTCCGGGGAGCTGTTTTTT
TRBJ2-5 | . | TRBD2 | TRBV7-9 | CASSVRTGGGLETQYF | TGTGCCAGCAGCGTGAGGACGGGGGGGGGTCTTGAGACCCAGTACTTC
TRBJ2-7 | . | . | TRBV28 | CASSLGTKYEQYF | TGTGCCAGCAGTCTCGGGACAAAATACGAGCAGTACTTC
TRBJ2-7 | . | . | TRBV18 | CASSTSQVVSEQYF | TGTGCCAGCTCAACGTCGCAGGTAGTAAGCGAGCAGTACTTC
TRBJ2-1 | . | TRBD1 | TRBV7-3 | CASSLNAPLGTDYNEQFF | TGTGCCAGCAGCTTAAATGCCCCTTTGGGGACAGACTACAATGAGCAGTTCTTC
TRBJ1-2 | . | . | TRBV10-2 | CASSEIGGYGYTF | TGCGCCAGCAGTGAGATAGGGGGTTACGGCTACACCTTC
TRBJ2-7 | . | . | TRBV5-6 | CASSFPGNHEQYF | TGTGCCAGCAGCTTCCCGGGGAACCACGAGCAGTACTTC
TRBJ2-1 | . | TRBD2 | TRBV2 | CASSGGRAVNEQFF | TGTGCCAGCAGTGGCGGGAGGGCCGTAAATGAGCAGTTCTTC
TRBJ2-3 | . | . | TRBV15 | CATSRAAGTDTQYF | TGTGCCACCAGCAGAGCGGCGGGCACAGATACGCAGTATTTT
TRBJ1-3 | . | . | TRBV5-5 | CASSLSTPRGLTGNTIYF | TGTGCCAGCAGCCTTTCAACGCCCAGGGGACTAACTGGAAACACCATATATTTT
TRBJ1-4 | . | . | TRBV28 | CASRPGGANEKLFF | TGTGCCAGCAGGCCCGGGGGGGCTAATGAAAAACTGTTTTTT
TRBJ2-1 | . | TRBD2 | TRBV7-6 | CASSFRTSGDEQFF | TGTGCCAGCAGCTTCCGGACTAGCGGGGATGAGCAGTTCTTC
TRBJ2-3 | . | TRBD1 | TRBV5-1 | CASSVTGAADTQYF | TGCGCCAGCAGCGTTACAGGGGCCGCAGATACGCAGTATTTT
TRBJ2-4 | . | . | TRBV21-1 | CASKTLAKNIQYF | TGTGCCAGCAAGACATTAGCCAAAAACATTCAGTACTTC
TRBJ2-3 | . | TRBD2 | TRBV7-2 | CASSLGRGGQNTQYF | TGTGCCAGCAGCTTGGGGCGGGGGGGCCAAAATACGCAGTATTTT
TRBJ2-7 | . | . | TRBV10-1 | CASSETRTGRVGEQYF | TGCGCCAGCAGTGAGACAAGGACAGGGAGGGTGGGCGAGCAGTACTTC
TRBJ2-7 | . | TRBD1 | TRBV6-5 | CASSYNRGPPYEQYF | TGTGCCAGCAGTTACAACAGGGGGCCCCCCTACGAGCAGTACTTC
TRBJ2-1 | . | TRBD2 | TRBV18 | CASSSGLAGGREQFF | TGTGCCAGCTCATCGGGACTAGCGGGGGGGCGTGAGCAGTTCTTC
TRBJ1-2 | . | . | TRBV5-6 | CASSPAGQANYGYTF | TGTGCCAGCAGCCCCGCGGGGCAGGCGAACTATGGCTACACCTTC
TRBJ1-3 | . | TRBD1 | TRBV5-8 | CASSRELQGNTGNTIYF | TGTGCCAGCAGCCGAGAACTACAGGGGAACACTGGAAACACCATATATTTT